A selection of T cell receptor beta chains follows, all from one sample in a study of blood T cell repertoires in COVID-19. Some clones are missing from TCRdb's copy, which holds only in-frame ones; the method was immunoSEQ multiplex PCR. The sample holds hundreds of thousands of clones; around 85% are singletons and the top ten take 0.55% to 0.75%. Sequencing input: peripheral blood. The source is a man in his forties or fifties with acute or convalescent COVID-19. CDR3s include the opening cysteine and the closing phenylalanine or tryptophan. The order of the fields is clone size, CDR3 length, J gene, D gene, V gene, CDR3 protein, CDR3 DNA. The D gene is left open where the match is weak. Only some rows state a clone size, as once, few, many or a class for expanded clones.

NA 14 TRBJ1-3 NA TRBV19 CASTGGEAGNTIYF TGTGCCAGTACTGGGGGGGAAGCTGGAAACACCATATATTTT
few 16 TRBJ1-4 TRBD1 TRBV10-2 CASSESRTGTGEKLFF TGCGCCAGCAGTGAGTCGAGGACAGGGACGGGTGAAAAACTGTTTTTT
NA 16 TRBJ2-7 NA TRBV7-9 CASSSHRDILGYEQYF TGTGCCAGCAGCTCCCACAGGGACATTTTGGGCTACGAGCAGTACTTC
NA 16 TRBJ2-7 TRBD1 TRBV5-4 CASSLILGQGAIEQYF TGTGCCAGCAGCTTGATTCTGGGACAGGGGGCAATTGAGCAGTACTTC
NA 18 TRBJ2-1 TRBD2 TRBV14 CASSQDRVAGWIYNEQFF TGTGCCAGCAGCCAAGATCGGGTAGCGGGTTGGATTTACAATGAGCAGTTCTTC
NA 14 TRBJ2-7 NA TRBV14 CASSYKQYSTEQYF TGTGCCAGCAGCTACAAACAGTACTCTACCGAGCAGTACTTC
NA 15 TRBJ2-5 TRBD1 TRBV27 CASSLLTGWWETQYF TGTGCCAGCAGTCTTCTGACAGGGTGGTGGGAGACCCAGTACTTC
NA 14 TRBJ1-1 NA TRBV19 CASSLRLRQFVAFF TGTGCCAGTAGTTTGCGTCTGAGACAGTTTGTAGCTTTCTTT
NA 15 TRBJ2-7 NA TRBV5-1 CASSFQPTDSYEQYF TGCGCCAGCAGCTTCCAACCGACAGATTCCTACGAGCAGTACTTC
NA 14 TRBJ2-2 NA TRBV4-1 CASSQVRGTGELFF TGCGCCAGCAGCCAAGTTCGAGGGACCGGGGAGCTGTTTTTT
NA 15 TRBJ2-7 TRBD1 TRBV11-1 CASSLPGGFSYEQYF TGTGCCAGCAGCTTACCAGGGGGCTTCTCCTACGAGCAGTACTTC
NA 16 TRBJ2-7 NA TRBV4-2 CASSQRASAVIYEQYF TGTGCCAGCAGCCAAAGGGCTAGCGCAGTTATCTACGAGCAGTACTTC
NA 13 TRBJ2-5 TRBD1 TRBV24-1 CATSDGTEETQYF TGTGCCACCAGTGACGGGACAGAAGAGACCCAGTACTTC
NA 13 TRBJ2-7 NA TRBV29-1 CSVVSDIRYEQYF TGCAGCGTTGTAAGTGACATCCGCTACGAGCAGTACTTC
NA 14 TRBJ2-1 NA TRBV7-2 CASSSLAVGGEQFF TGTGCCAGCAGCTCATTAGCGGTGGGAGGTGAGCAGTTCTTC
NA 17 TRBJ2-6 TRBD2 TRBV7-9 CASPRGGRPSGANVLTF TGTGCCAGCCCACGGGGAGGGAGGCCCTCTGGGGCCAACGTCCTGACTTTC
NA 12 TRBJ2-1 NA TRBV7-9 CASSPQINEQFF TGTGCCAGCAGCCCCCAGATTAATGAGCAGTTCTTC
NA 14 TRBJ2-1 NA TRBV27 CASNEGRGINEQFF TGTGCCAGCAACGAGGGACGGGGGATAAATGAGCAGTTCTTC
NA 13 TRBJ2-3 NA TRBV10-3 CAIRGADTDTQYF TGTGCCATCAGAGGAGCTGACACAGATACGCAGTATTTT
NA 11 TRBJ2-7 NA TRBV5-5 CASSPRLRLYF TGTGCCAGCAGCCCGCGCTTACGCCTGTACTTC
NA 15 TRBJ1-1 TRBD1 TRBV4-1 CASSQAGTGNTEAFF TGCGCCAGCAGCCAAGCCGGGACAGGGAACACTGAAGCTTTCTTT
NA 15 TRBJ1-1 NA TRBV6-5 CASSYSHNTNTEAFF TGTGCCAGCAGTTACTCACACAACACGAACACTGAAGCTTTCTTT
NA 13 TRBJ2-6 NA TRBV27 CASRGRGANVLTF TGTGCCAGCAGGGGGCGTGGGGCCAACGTCCTGACTTTC
NA 13 TRBJ1-1 NA TRBV10-3 CATRLGPNTEAFF TGTGCCACCCGCCTTGGGCCCAACACTGAAGCTTTCTTT
NA 17 TRBJ2-1 TRBD2 TRBV4-3 CASSPIDSGSPRNEQFF TGCGCCAGCAGCCCGATAGACAGCGGGAGCCCTCGTAATGAGCAGTTCTTC
NA 14 TRBJ1-2 TRBD1 TRBV28 CASIPTGFGYGYTF TGTGCCAGCATCCCGACAGGGTTTGGCTATGGCTACACCTTC
NA 14 TRBJ1-2 TRBD1 TRBV5-1 CASSLGQGWYGYTF TGCGCCAGCAGCCTGGGACAGGGATGGTATGGCTACACCTTC
NA 14 TRBJ2-4 NA TRBV6-5 CASSRIGAGDIQYF TGTGCCAGCAGTCGGATAGGGGCTGGGGACATTCAGTACTTC
NA 15 TRBJ2-2 NA TRBV6-5 CASTIFTGPTGELFF TGTGCCAGCACAATTTTCACAGGTCCTACCGGGGAGCTGTTTTTT